This T cell receptor (beta chain) emerged from a study of human T cells and chemical hapten exposure. General study points: DPC sensitization did not alter TCRs above 1 in 1000 frequency.

This clonotype was seen a handful of times. Its specificity is not known. Time point in this sample: healthy volunteer bleed at 6 weeks. Someone pulled total RNA out of unfractionated whole blood. Unique molecular identifiers were attached to individual cDNA molecules within the library. Authors' analysis steps: Counts of TCRs in each sample centred on a median of roughly 89,000 and extended from roughly 25,000 to 750,000. TCRdb used MiXCR to reprocess the RACE reads, holding one entry per CDR3 protein. For this entry, the V and J calls and clone size follow TCRdb and not the study's own pipeline. Of more than 60,000 distinct CDR3 sequences listed, over 6.5% are singletons. The CDR3 contains 15 residues. V lost 1 base and J 3 bases, leaving 11 bases between the germline ends. The germline V gene encodes CDR1 LGHNA and CDR2 YSLEER.

The specimen sequenced was whole blood. The chain uses TRBV4-3 and TRBJ2-3; D ambiguous. This sequence originates from a male donor in good health. Some clones in this sample may be carry-over from other donors' samples. The CDR3 nucleotides are TGCGCCAGCAGCCAAGCCGACCGCAGGACAGATACGCAGTATTTT. Protein: CASSQADRRTDTQYF.